This T cell receptor beta chain was captured in a study of CD8+ T cells in alopecia areata. Study overall: Tofacitinib was taken orally by treated patients, and the dose was 5 to 10 mg twice daily. People stayed on tofacitinib for 6 to 18 months, then stopped the drug for 6 months.

Study-wide findings and caveats: Alopecia totalis/universalis scalp especially showed more expanded CD8+ clones than normal scalp. Between patients, shared TCR sequences were less clear than in mice. This was possibly due in part to HLA diversity in the patient population.

Reverse transcribed after extraction, RNA yielded cDNA as the sequencing template. Produced via immunoSEQ multiplex PCR; TCRdb's table is partial and in-frame only. The data show about 140,000 clones, approximately 50% seen once. In this sample, this clone turned up a few times. The antigen is unknown. Germline CDR1 and CDR2: MGHRA and YSYEKL. There are 16 residues in the CDR3. V trimming: 4 bases; J trimming: 1 base; junction bases outside the gene matches: 7. The chain employs TRBV4-1 and TRBJ2-3; 8 positions match TRBD1. Specimen: CD4+ T cells sorted from blood, collected at week 0. The clonotype comes from a human donor with alopecia areata. The CDR3 DNA sequence: TGCGCCAGCAGCCGGGAACCGGGACAGGGCACAGATACGCAGTATTTT. Translation: CASSREPGQGTDTQYF.